This T cell receptor beta chain came from a study of long-term antiretroviral therapy in people with HIV. In this sample, this clone turned up a few times. Its matching antigen is unknown. Study findings and constraints: Across all time points, the repertoire was dominated by clones that expanded before ART. HIV repertoires showed narrower CDR3 length ranges than controls. ART-treated samples gained diversity yet remained below transplant donor controls.

Survey-level immunoSEQ v3.0 assays were run. In sequencing, roughly 35,000-50,000 T-cell genomes per sample were targeted. TCRdb keeps only in-frame clones here, not all; method: immunoSEQ multiplex PCR. Of 15,000 or so clones listed, 79% are singletons. Germline V gives CDR1 MNHEY, CDR2 SMNVEV (reference sequence). This CDR3 contains 11 residues. Trimming stripped 5 bases from V and 4 bases from J, with 2 bases between. The chain recombines TRBV27 with TRBJ2-2, with D hard to call. Here the sequenced sample was unsorted PBMCs, taken at the start of antiretroviral therapy. This receptor was obtained from a man between 25 and 39 years old with HIV. CDR3 in DNA: TGTGCCAGCAGTGCCACCGGGGAGCTGTTTTTT. Amino acids: CASSATGELFF.